Sequencing of this T cell receptor (beta chain) was carried out in a study of memory CD4+ T cells and cytomegalovirus serostatus (dated by TCRdb to the late 2010s). Turning to the overall study: The roughly 35 healthy Belgian adults in the cohort included 9 who were CMV seropositive and 24 who were CMV seronegative. CD4+ memory TCRbeta repertoires of a Belgian cohort with known cytomegalovirus serostatus were sequenced in order to replicate a published TCR-based CMV serostatus classifier.

The CDR1 and CDR2 encoded by the germline V gene (reference sequence) are MNHEY and SMNVEV. A distance of 11 bases separates the germline ends of V and J, which lose 5 bases and 1 base respectively. The CDR3 goes from the cysteine to the phenylalanine over 14 residues. Only the CDR3 DNA is retained, 42 bases long and in frame from the first base. About this clone: Its antigen is still unknown. No per-base quality is available; no much larger clone lies one base away.

Overall study results and their limits: Unlike the original study, which covered naive and memory CD4+ and CD8+ populations, the Belgian study sequenced only CD4+CD45RO+ memory cells. The results were interpreted as suggesting that the CMV-associated TCR signature is largely present in the CD4+ memory repertoire. For CMV serostatus prediction, a median bootstrapped AUC of approximately 0.95 was reached with the original framework, and a median bootstrapped AUC of about 0.89 was reached with a US-trained random forest. Among the 150 to 200 previously reported CMV-associated TCRbeta sequences, over 65 showed up in the CD4+ memory repertoires, with each one found in between one and five individuals. On the Belgian cohort, the classifier built on the original framework reached a median bootstrapped AUC of about 0.95, with a 95% CI of 0.76-1.00.

A FACSAria II was used to sort memory CD4+ T cells, defined as single viable CD3+CD4+CD8-CD45RO+ cells. To determine CMV serostatus, a Roche Elecsys assay was used that detects serum IgG against CMV pp150, pp28, p38 and p52. Once the samples were thawed, total CD4+ T cells were enriched through positive selection using CD4 magnetic microbeads. Samples originated from another study that specifically interrogated the CD4+ T cell memory repertoire. Peripheral blood mononuclear cells were isolated and cryopreserved following standard operating procedures; serum was stored at -80 °C. The staining relied on CD3-PerCP (BW264/56), CD4-APC (RPA-T4), CD45RO-PE (UCHT1) and CD8-Pacific Orange (3B5) antibodies, and Sytox blue was used to exclude non-viable cells. The Quick-DNA Microprep Kit was used to extract genomic DNA from the sorted cells. Amplification of TCRbeta DNA was done with the immunoSEQ hsTCRbeta kit, following the protocol from the manufacturer. An Illumina MiSeq instrument was used to sequence the TCRbeta libraries. In the authors' own workflow: Removing out-of-frame sequences left 2 million to 2.5 million distinct TCRbeta sequences, an average of approximately 65,000 per individual. Two values were used to score each individual: the count of 150 to 200 previously reported CMV-associated TCRbeta sequences and the total count of productive distinct TCRbeta sequences. A beta-binomial model was reimplemented in Python, and random forests from scikit-learn, run with default parameters, were trained on data from the US cohort. On the Belgian cohort, classifier performance was reported as the median AUC, along with percentile confidence intervals, across 10,000 bootstrap iterations. The table comes from immuneACCESS by way of TCRdb, which keeps in-frame sequences with V and J called. Part of the clones is missing from these tables; in studies checked, under half for an unresolved V gene and the rest for unknown reasons. The DNA was the basis for D and trimming; V, J and clone size are from that table. This sample has about 82,000 clones in its table, and approximately 80% of those were observed once. Together, the top ten hold around 0.78% of the sample.

The clonotype comes from an adult in good health and CMV-seronegative. What was sequenced was memory CD4+ T cells from blood. This sequence uses TRBV27 and TRBJ1-1; the D gene assignment is ambiguous. The nucleotides read TGTGCCAGCAGTCCGATTACAGAGAACACTGAAGCTTTCTTT. This translates into CASSPITENTEAFF.